The present T cell receptor (beta chain) was sequenced within a study of human T cells and chemical hapten exposure. Individual cDNA molecules each carried unique molecular identifiers attached by the library. Using its own MiXCR run on the RACE reads, TCRdb lists one record per CDR3 protein. The sample records around 250,000 distinct CDR3 sequences, more than 6.5% being singletons. From germline, CDR1 is LGHNA and CDR2 YNFKEQ. CDR3 size: 14 residues. Deletions cut 2 bases from V and 3 bases from J, with 9 bases between. The time point denotes: pre-sensitization, week 0. Documented treatment: therapeutic diphenylcyclopropenone sensitization with weekly scalp DPC.

The source of this sequence is a woman aged 40 to 50 with alopecia areata. Some clones in this sample may be carry-over from other donors' samples. The rearrangement joins TRBV4-2 to TRBJ2-3, with D uncertain. This material consisted of whole blood, taken in connection with sensitization to the hapten diphenylcyclopropenone (DPC). CDR3 DNA sequence: TGTGCCAGCAGCCAAAGACTTTATACAGATACGCAGTATTTT. Translated, it gives CASSQRLYTDTQYF.